These T cell receptor beta chains were read from a single sample in a study of chemoradiotherapy in HPV16-positive cancers. Profiling relied on immunoSEQ multiplex PCR, and the TCRdb table lists in-frame clones only, not all of them. The sample includes 30,000 to 50,000 clones, approximately 73% of them seen just once. Sequences were derived from blood, sampled from a patient who underwent chemoradiotherapy. Receptors were obtained from a human donor with HPV-associated anogenital cancer. Both conserved end residues are part of each CDR3. A D gene is named only where the DNA matches it firmly. Size values are once, few and many counts, or a class for expanded clones, and some rows have none.

v_gene	d_gene	abundance	j_gene	CDR3aa	CDR3nt
TRBV7-8	NA	few	TRBJ1-3	CASSLYPGLGNTIYF	TGTGCCAGCAGCTTATATCCGGGGTTAGGAAACACCATATATTTT
TRBV23-1	TRBD1	NA	TRBJ2-7	CASSQSADGQVRYEQYF	TGCGCCAGCAGTCAATCGGCGGACGGACAGGTGCGGTACGAGCAGTACTTC
TRBV5-1	NA	NA	TRBJ1-2	CASSLGQGFNYGYTF	TGCGCCAGCAGCTTGGGGCAGGGGTTCAACTATGGCTACACCTTC
TRBV4-2	TRBD2	NA	TRBJ2-1	CASSQAWSSGGVYNEQFF	TGTGCCAGCAGCCAAGCTTGGTCTAGCGGGGGGGTTTACAATGAGCAGTTCTTC
TRBV29-1	NA	NA	TRBJ2-2	CSVRSDGRISGELFF	TGCAGCGTTCGGTCGGACGGACGTATATCCGGGGAGCTGTTTTTT
TRBV29-1	TRBD2	NA	TRBJ2-3	CSVEGGRGIDTQYF	TGCAGCGTTGAAGGGGGGAGGGGCATCGATACGCAGTATTTT
TRBV9	TRBD1	NA	TRBJ1-3	CASSVWTADRGRAGNTIYF	TGTGCCAGCAGCGTTTGGACCGCTGACAGGGGCCGCGCTGGAAACACCATATATTTT
TRBV9	NA	NA	TRBJ2-7	CASSVTVGGEQYF	TGTGCCAGCAGCGTGACTGTTGGAGGGGAGCAGTACTTC
TRBV28	NA	NA	TRBJ1-5	CASSLIMGAHGNQPQHF	TGTGCCAGCAGTTTAATCATGGGGGCACATGGCAATCAGCCCCAGCATTTT
TRBV7-9	NA	NA	TRBJ1-3	CASSLSVSGNTIYF	TGTGCCAGCAGCTTATCGGTCTCTGGAAACACCATATATTTT
TRBV7-7	NA	NA	TRBJ1-1	CASSANLNTEAFF	TGTGCCAGCAGCGCGAACTTGAACACTGAAGCTTTCTTT
TRBV18	TRBD1	once	TRBJ2-1	CASSLTGTGSVNEQFF	TGTGCCAGCTCACTAACCGGGACAGGGAGTGTCAATGAGCAGTTCTTC
TRBV6-5	TRBD1	once	TRBJ2-2	CASSSYRGSGELFF	TGTGCCAGCAGTTCCTACAGGGGGAGCGGGGAGCTGTTTTTT
TRBV6-5	NA	NA	TRBJ1-1	CASTLRGDGTEAFF	TGTGCCAGCACTTTGCGGGGGGACGGCACTGAAGCTTTCTTT
TRBV4-1	TRBD1	medium-sized	TRBJ1-2	CASSQDGTGYYGYTF	TGCGCCAGCAGCCAAGACGGGACAGGGTACTATGGCTACACCTTC
TRBV6-5	TRBD1	NA	TRBJ1-5	CASRRQGGTNQPQHF	TGTGCCAGCAGGCGACAGGGGGGGACCAATCAGCCCCAGCATTTT
TRBV5-1	NA	few	TRBJ1-3	CASSSGDSRSGNTIYF	TGCGCCAGCAGCTCAGGTGACAGCCGCTCTGGAAACACCATATATTTT
TRBV6-1	NA	NA	TRBJ2-2	CASSEARSPGELFF	TGTGCCAGCAGTGAAGCCCGCTCACCCGGGGAGCTGTTTTTT
TRBV11-2	NA	NA	TRBJ1-2	CASSTGRNYGYTF	TGTGCCAGCAGCACGGGACGGAACTATGGCTACACCTTC
TRBV7-2	TRBD2	NA	TRBJ2-7	CASRSGTTGYEQYF	TGTGCCAGCAGATCCGGGACTACGGGCTACGAGCAGTACTTC
TRBV4-2	TRBD1	NA	TRBJ2-1	CASSLKQGDNEQFF	TGTGCCAGCAGCCTAAAACAGGGGGACAATGAGCAGTTCTTC
TRBV2	NA	NA	TRBJ1-5	CASSEGIPGGNQPQHF	TGTGCCAGCAGTGAAGGGATCCCTGGAGGCAATCAGCCCCAGCATTTT
TRBV10-3	NA	NA	TRBJ1-2	CAISELLADGPNYGYTF	TGTGCCATCAGTGAATTATTGGCAGACGGGCCTAACTATGGCTACACCTTC
TRBV5-1	NA	NA	TRBJ2-1	CASSEVSSYNEQFF	TGCGCCAGCAGCGAGGTTAGCTCCTACAATGAGCAGTTCTTC
TRBV30	NA	NA	TRBJ1-4	CAWSWGKGEKLFF	TGTGCCTGGAGCTGGGGTAAGGGTGAAAAACTGTTTTTT
TRBV6-6	TRBD1	NA	TRBJ2-7	CASSQSRDSYEQYF	TGTGCCAGCAGTCAGTCCCGGGACAGTTACGAGCAGTACTTC
TRBV7-2	NA	once	TRBJ1-1	CASSSNRATEAFF	TGTGCCAGCAGCTCGAACAGGGCCACTGAAGCTTTCTTT
TRBV5-1	NA	NA	TRBJ2-3	CASSLEGDTDTQYF	TGCGCCAGCAGCTTGGAAGGGGACACAGATACGCAGTATTTT
TRBV5-4	NA	NA	TRBJ2-3	CATRGFSTDTQYF	TGTGCCACCCGAGGGTTCAGCACAGATACGCAGTATTTT
TRBV10-3	NA	NA	TRBJ1-1	CAISATTEYTEAFF	TGTGCCATCAGTGCGACTACCGAATACACTGAAGCTTTCTTT
TRBV10-3	TRBD2	NA	TRBJ2-3	CAISVASGGEGKRTDTQYF	TGTGCCATCAGTGTGGCTAGCGGGGGAGAGGGCAAACGCACAGATACGCAGTATTTT
TRBV7-8	TRBD1	NA	TRBJ2-1	CASSLSQGASNEQFF	TGTGCCAGCAGCTTATCTCAGGGGGCTAGCAATGAGCAGTTCTTC
TRBV6-5	NA	NA	TRBJ1-1	CASRSPGMNTEAFF	TGTGCCAGCAGGTCCCCGGGGATGAACACTGAAGCTTTCTTT
TRBV6-5	TRBD2	few	TRBJ2-7	CASSYGAGGPSYEQYF	TGTGCCAGCAGTTACGGGGCGGGGGGACCCTCCTACGAGCAGTACTTC
TRBV7-9	NA	few	TRBJ2-7	CASSLGGGPYEQYF	TGTGCCAGCAGCCTAGGCGGGGGCCCCTACGAGCAGTACTTC
TRBV19	TRBD1	NA	TRBJ1-2	CASSVSGTGGNYGYTF	TGTGCCAGTAGTGTTTCCGGGACAGGGGGCAACTATGGCTACACCTTC
TRBV7-8	NA	NA	TRBJ1-5	CASSFGTSVSPIQPQHF	TGTGCCAGCAGCTTCGGGACATCCGTCTCTCCAATACAGCCCCAGCATTTT
TRBV9	TRBD1	NA	TRBJ2-5	CASSVAQGDGTQYF	TGTGCCAGCAGCGTAGCTCAGGGGGACGGGACCCAGTACTTC
TRBV7-2	NA	NA	TRBJ1-5	CASSRSGDLTGQPQHF	TGTGCCAGCAGCCGTTCGGGGGACCTTACGGGGCAGCCCCAGCATTTT
TRBV5-6	TRBD2	NA	TRBJ2-7	CASSFWGGTYEQYF	TGTGCCAGCAGCTTTTGGGGGGGGACCTACGAGCAGTACTTC
TRBV23-1	TRBD2	few	TRBJ2-5	CASSQQHKAGAETQYF	TGCGCCAGCAGTCAGCAACATAAAGCGGGGGCAGAGACCCAGTACTTC
TRBV6-1	NA	NA	TRBJ1-2	CASSRSGRDGYTF	TGTGCCAGCAGTCGGTCAGGTCGGGATGGCTACACCTTC
TRBV6-6	NA	NA	TRBJ1-1	CASSYRQNTEAFF	TGTGCCAGCAGTTACCGGCAGAACACTGAAGCTTTCTTT
TRBV27	TRBD1	NA	TRBJ1-2	CASSLSGTGSYGYTF	TGTGCCAGCAGTTTATCGGGGACAGGGAGCTATGGCTACACCTTC
TRBV7-9	NA	few	TRBJ1-1	CASSIQNTEAFF	TGTGCCAGCAGCATTCAGAACACTGAAGCTTTCTTT
TRBV11-3	NA	NA	TRBJ2-2	CASSRGGESTGELFF	TGTGCCAGCAGCCGAGGAGGGGAGAGCACCGGGGAGCTGTTTTTT
TRBV5-1	TRBD1	NA	TRBJ1-1	CASRGQGFTEAFF	TGCGCCAGCAGGGGACAGGGTTTCACTGAAGCTTTCTTT
TRBV9	NA	NA	TRBJ1-1	CASSVVPGGTAYTEAFF	TGTGCCAGCAGCGTAGTCCCGGGTGGGACGGCCTACACTGAAGCTTTCTTT
TRBV25-1	NA	NA	TRBJ1-5	CASSQGSGHQPQHF	TGTGCCAGCAGCCAAGGCTCGGGGCATCAGCCCCAGCATTTT
TRBV7-9	TRBD1	few	TRBJ1-5	CASSLAGQGAAQPQHF	TGTGCCAGCAGCTTAGCGGGGCAGGGGGCGGCGCAGCCCCAGCATTTT
TRBV6-5	NA	few	TRBJ1-2	CASSYSHSYYGYTF	TGTGCCAGCAGTTACTCGCACAGCTACTATGGCTACACCTTC
TRBV19	NA	NA	TRBJ2-7	CASSMLQGDSEQYF	TGTGCCAGTAGTATGTTGCAGGGTGACAGCGAGCAGTACTTC
TRBV7-9	NA	NA	TRBJ1-1	CASSVLPGGPEAFF	TGTGCCAGCAGCGTCCTCCCCGGGGGCCCCGAAGCTTTCTTT
TRBV5-1	TRBD2	NA	TRBJ2-1	CASSLGNSGGDLLQFF	TGCGCCAGCAGCTTGGGTAATAGCGGGGGGGATCTTCTGCAGTTCTTC
TRBV30	NA	NA	TRBJ1-1	CAWSSGIPFF	TGTGCCTGGAGTTCAGGGATACCTTTCTTT
TRBV6-5	NA	NA	TRBJ1-2	CATSLGVSVNGYTF	TGTGCTACTAGTTTAGGGGTTAGCGTGAATGGCTACACCTTC
TRBV5-6	NA	NA	TRBJ2-1	CASSLGTVGKSNEQFF	TGTGCCAGCAGCTTGGGGACCGTAGGTAAGAGTAATGAGCAGTTCTTC
TRBV7-6	NA	NA	TRBJ1-2	CASSYAARAGYTF	TGTGCCAGCAGCTACGCCGCCAGGGCTGGCTACACCTTC
TRBV14	NA	few	TRBJ2-1	CASSRGRLNEQFF	TGTGCCAGCAGCCGAGGACGTCTAAATGAGCAGTTCTTC